A selection of T cell receptor beta chains follows, all from one sample in a study of a mutant IDH1 vaccine in newly diagnosed glioma. Sequencing was performed with immunoSEQ multiplex PCR; in TCRdb, only in-frame clones are kept and a portion is missing. The sample holds over 15,000 clones, nearly 97% seen once. The sample consisted of peripheral blood mononuclear cells (PBMCs), taken from a glioma patient treated with radiotherapy, temozolomide or both. The receptors shown here come from a woman aged 18-29 years with glioma. Some clones in this sample may be carry-over from other donors' samples. The CDR3 runs from the conserved cysteine through the conserved F or W. Each record gives: V gene, J gene, D gene, clone size, CDR3 protein, CDR3 DNA. A D gene is named only where the DNA matches it firmly. The size field is filled for only some rows; it gives once, few, many or a size class.

v_call: TRBV27; j_call: TRBJ2-1; d_call: NA; clone_size: once; cdr3_aa: CASSLRTTGRNEQFF; cdr3_nt: TGTGCCAGCAGTTTACGAACCACGGGTCGTAATGAGCAGTTCTTC
v_call: TRBV28; j_call: TRBJ1-2; d_call: NA; clone_size: NA; cdr3_aa: CASSPRDRANYGYTF; cdr3_nt: TGTGCCAGCAGTCCCCGGGACCGAGCTAACTATGGCTACACCTTC
v_call: TRBV4-3; j_call: TRBJ2-7; d_call: TRBD2; clone_size: NA; cdr3_aa: CASSQDLTGGPYEQYF; cdr3_nt: TGCGCCAGCAGCCAAGATCTAACGGGAGGGCCCTACGAGCAGTACTTC
v_call: TRBV18; j_call: TRBJ2-1; d_call: TRBD1; clone_size: NA; cdr3_aa: CASSPGQGAYNEQFF; cdr3_nt: TGTGCCAGCTCACCGGGACAGGGGGCCTACAATGAGCAGTTCTTC
v_call: TRBV6-6; j_call: TRBJ1-2; d_call: NA; clone_size: NA; cdr3_aa: CASSTPDRRIWGYTF; cdr3_nt: TGTGCCAGCAGTACCCCCGACAGGCGGATTTGGGGCTACACCTTC
v_call: TRBV18; j_call: TRBJ2-6; d_call: TRBD2; clone_size: NA; cdr3_aa: CASSPGRVSGANVLTF; cdr3_nt: TGTGCCAGCTCACCCGGGAGGGTCTCCGGGGCCAACGTCCTGACTTTC
v_call: TRBV9; j_call: TRBJ1-1; d_call: NA; clone_size: NA; cdr3_aa: CASSVGGVYGTEAFF; cdr3_nt: TGTGCCAGCAGCGTAGGGGGTGTTTACGGCACTGAAGCTTTCTTT
v_call: TRBV6-1; j_call: TRBJ1-5; d_call: NA; clone_size: NA; cdr3_aa: CASSEEGQGSQPQHF; cdr3_nt: TGTGCCAGCAGTGAAGAGGGGCAGGGGAGTCAGCCCCAGCATTTT
v_call: TRBV19; j_call: TRBJ1-1; d_call: NA; clone_size: NA; cdr3_aa: CASSPPFRGAMNTEAFF; cdr3_nt: TGTGCCAGTAGTCCCCCGTTTCGGGGGGCAATGAACACTGAAGCTTTCTTT
v_call: TRBV9; j_call: TRBJ2-2; d_call: NA; clone_size: NA; cdr3_aa: CASSPVPALNTGELFF; cdr3_nt: TGTGCCAGCAGCCCAGTCCCAGCCCTGAACACCGGGGAGCTGTTTTTT
v_call: TRBV28; j_call: TRBJ2-1; d_call: NA; clone_size: NA; cdr3_aa: CASSSGRSNEQFF; cdr3_nt: TGTGCCAGCAGTTCTGGAAGGTCCAATGAGCAGTTCTTC
v_call: TRBV5-1; j_call: TRBJ2-3; d_call: TRBD2; clone_size: NA; cdr3_aa: CASSLGEWREGQDTQYF; cdr3_nt: TGCGCCAGCAGCTTGGGAGAATGGCGGGAGGGCCAGGATACGCAGTATTTT
v_call: TRBV2; j_call: TRBJ1-2; d_call: NA; clone_size: NA; cdr3_aa: CASISGRGTLNYGYTF; cdr3_nt: TGTGCCAGCATTAGTGGGAGGGGGACCCTTAACTATGGCTACACCTTC
v_call: TRBV7-9; j_call: TRBJ2-1; d_call: NA; clone_size: NA; cdr3_aa: CASSFGQNYNEQFF; cdr3_nt: TGTGCCAGCAGCTTCGGTCAAAACTACAATGAGCAGTTCTTC
v_call: TRBV7-9; j_call: TRBJ1-5; d_call: NA; clone_size: NA; cdr3_aa: CASSLNGQLDQPQHF; cdr3_nt: TGTGCCAGCAGCTTAAATGGGCAGCTTGATCAGCCCCAGCATTTT
v_call: TRBV7-9; j_call: TRBJ2-1; d_call: NA; clone_size: NA; cdr3_aa: CASSPYSSYNEQFF; cdr3_nt: TGTGCCAGCAGCCCATATAGCTCCTACAATGAGCAGTTCTTC
v_call: TRBV7-9; j_call: TRBJ1-1; d_call: NA; clone_size: NA; cdr3_aa: CASSPDRYEAFF; cdr3_nt: TGTGCCAGCAGTCCCGACCGTTACGAAGCTTTCTTT
v_call: TRBV5-4; j_call: TRBJ2-1; d_call: TRBD2; clone_size: NA; cdr3_aa: CASSLLAGGSYNEQFF; cdr3_nt: TGTGCCAGCAGCTTACTAGCGGGGGGCTCCTACAATGAGCAGTTCTTC
v_call: TRBV7-9; j_call: TRBJ2-2; d_call: NA; clone_size: NA; cdr3_aa: CASREGGQSTGELFF; cdr3_nt: TGTGCCAGCCGGGAGGGGGGACAGAGCACCGGGGAGCTGTTTTTT
v_call: TRBV18; j_call: TRBJ2-6; d_call: NA; clone_size: NA; cdr3_aa: CASSIGVPVSGANVLTF; cdr3_nt: TGTGCCAGCTCGATTGGGGTGCCCGTGAGCGGGGCCAACGTCCTGACTTTC
v_call: TRBV4-3; j_call: TRBJ2-7; d_call: NA; clone_size: NA; cdr3_aa: CASSQGRSSYEQYF; cdr3_nt: TGCGCCAGCAGCCAGGGGCGGAGCTCCTACGAGCAGTACTTC
v_call: TRBV27; j_call: TRBJ1-5; d_call: NA; clone_size: NA; cdr3_aa: CASSPVTGNQPQHF; cdr3_nt: TGTGCCAGCAGTCCCGTTACCGGCAACCAGCCCCAGCATTTT
v_call: TRBV20-1; j_call: TRBJ1-1; d_call: NA; clone_size: NA; cdr3_aa: CRADRNTEAFF; cdr3_nt: TGCAGAGCCGACAGGAACACTGAAGCTTTCTTT
v_call: TRBV6-5; j_call: TRBJ2-5; d_call: NA; clone_size: NA; cdr3_aa: CASSYNVRGTQYF; cdr3_nt: TGTGCCAGCAGTTACAACGTGCGAGGGACCCAGTACTTC
v_call: TRBV2; j_call: TRBJ2-5; d_call: NA; clone_size: NA; cdr3_aa: CASWRGGETQYF; cdr3_nt: TGTGCCAGCTGGAGGGGCGGGGAGACCCAGTACTTC
v_call: TRBV7-9; j_call: TRBJ2-7; d_call: NA; clone_size: NA; cdr3_aa: CASSLSPRTYEQYF; cdr3_nt: TGTGCCAGCAGCTTGAGCCCTAGGACCTACGAGCAGTACTTC
v_call: TRBV6-4; j_call: TRBJ1-2; d_call: TRBD1; clone_size: NA; cdr3_aa: CASRGGTGVHGYTF; cdr3_nt: TGTGCCAGCAGAGGCGGGACAGGGGTTCATGGCTACACCTTC
v_call: TRBV19; j_call: TRBJ1-1; d_call: NA; clone_size: NA; cdr3_aa: CASSARGTEAFF; cdr3_nt: TGTGCCAGTAGTGCCAGGGGAACTGAAGCTTTCTTT
v_call: TRBV29-1; j_call: TRBJ2-1; d_call: TRBD1; clone_size: NA; cdr3_aa: CSDVPGQGVNEQFF; cdr3_nt: TGCAGCGACGTTCCGGGACAGGGTGTAAATGAGCAGTTCTTC
v_call: TRBV28; j_call: TRBJ1-5; d_call: NA; clone_size: NA; cdr3_aa: CASSTPSPTQPQHF; cdr3_nt: TGTGCCAGCAGTACCCCGTCCCCAACTCAGCCCCAGCATTTT
v_call: TRBV9; j_call: TRBJ2-7; d_call: NA; clone_size: NA; cdr3_aa: CASSVGPDPTYEQYF; cdr3_nt: TGTGCCAGCAGCGTAGGTCCGGACCCAACCTACGAGCAGTACTTC
v_call: TRBV6-6; j_call: TRBJ2-2; d_call: TRBD2; clone_size: NA; cdr3_aa: CASSTGTSGRSGELFF; cdr3_nt: TGTGCCAGCAGTACCGGGACTAGCGGGAGATCAGGGGAGCTGTTTTTT
v_call: TRBV28; j_call: TRBJ1-1; d_call: TRBD1; clone_size: NA; cdr3_aa: CASSPGQTYTEAFF; cdr3_nt: TGTGCCAGCAGTCCGGGACAGACTTACACTGAAGCTTTCTTT
v_call: TRBV19; j_call: TRBJ1-5; d_call: NA; clone_size: NA; cdr3_aa: CASSIRGGNQPQHF; cdr3_nt: TGTGCCAGTAGTATAAGGGGAGGCAATCAGCCCCAGCATTTT
v_call: TRBV7-9; j_call: TRBJ1-1; d_call: NA; clone_size: NA; cdr3_aa: CASSLVPNTEAFF; cdr3_nt: TGTGCCAGCAGCTTAGTCCCGAACACTGAAGCTTTCTTT
v_call: TRBV2; j_call: TRBJ2-5; d_call: NA; clone_size: NA; cdr3_aa: CASSDNVETQYF; cdr3_nt: TGTGCCAGCAGTGACAATGTAGAGACCCAGTACTTC
v_call: TRBV10-3; j_call: TRBJ2-7; d_call: TRBD1; clone_size: NA; cdr3_aa: CAISESLQGASYEQYF; cdr3_nt: TGTGCCATCAGTGAGTCATTACAGGGGGCATCGTACGAGCAGTACTTC
v_call: TRBV19; j_call: TRBJ1-6; d_call: NA; clone_size: NA; cdr3_aa: CASSISRGGNSPLHF; cdr3_nt: TGTGCCAGTAGTATATCCCGGGGAGGGAATTCACCCCTCCACTTT
v_call: TRBV6-5; j_call: TRBJ2-1; d_call: NA; clone_size: NA; cdr3_aa: CASSYSMANYNEQFF; cdr3_nt: TGTGCCAGCAGTTACTCGATGGCTAACTACAATGAGCAGTTCTTC
v_call: TRBV5-8; j_call: TRBJ1-5; d_call: NA; clone_size: NA; cdr3_aa: CASSLRRTLGNQPQHF; cdr3_nt: TGTGCCAGCAGCCTTAGACGGACTCTAGGCAATCAGCCCCAGCATTTT